The source of this TCR beta chain is a study of blood T cell repertoires in COVID-19. Overall study context: Researchers got acute and convalescent COVID-19 samples from the United States, Italy and Spain.

In the source study's methods: For nucleated cells, counts were estimated from reference gene primer amplification. Produced via immunoSEQ multiplex PCR; TCRdb's table is partial and in-frame only. V and J calls and clone size follow that table, whereas D and trimming were derived from the DNA. The sample consists of around 63,000 clones, more than 70% of them appearing once. Looked up from germline, CDR1 is SNHLY and CDR2 is FYNNEI. The CDR3 has 15 residues. Deletions cut 3 bases from V and 5 bases from J, with 16 bases between. The chain combines TRBV2 with TRBJ2-5, with D perhaps TRBD2 (7 bases). Material: peripheral blood. This receptor was taken from a man between 60 and 75 years old with COVID-19, enrolled during active disease. CDR3: CASSEEAGAHETQYF. As DNA, the CDR3 is TGTGCCAGCAGTGAGGAGGCGGGGGCCCACGAGACCCAGTACTTC.